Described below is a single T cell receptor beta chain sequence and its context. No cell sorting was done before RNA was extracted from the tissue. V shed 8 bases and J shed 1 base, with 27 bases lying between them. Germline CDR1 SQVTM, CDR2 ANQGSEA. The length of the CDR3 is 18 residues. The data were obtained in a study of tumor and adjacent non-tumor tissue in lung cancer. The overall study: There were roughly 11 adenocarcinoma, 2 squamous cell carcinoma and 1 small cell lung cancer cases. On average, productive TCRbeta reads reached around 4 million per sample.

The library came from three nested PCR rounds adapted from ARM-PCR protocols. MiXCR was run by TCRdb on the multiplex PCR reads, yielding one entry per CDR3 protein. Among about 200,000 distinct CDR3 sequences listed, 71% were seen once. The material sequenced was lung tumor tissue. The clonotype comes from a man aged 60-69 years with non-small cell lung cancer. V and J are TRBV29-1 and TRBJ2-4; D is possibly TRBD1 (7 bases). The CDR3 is CSTEHPEGGRGAKNIQYF. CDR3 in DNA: TGCAGCACTGAACACCCGGAGGGTGGCAGGGGGGCCAAAAACATTCAGTACTTC. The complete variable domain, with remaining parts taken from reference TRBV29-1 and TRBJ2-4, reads SAVISQKPSRDICQRGTSLTIQCQVDSQVTMMFWYRQQPGQSLTLIATANQGSEATYESGFVIDKFPISRPNLTFSTLTVSNMSPEDSSIYLCSTEHPEGGRGAKNIQYFGAGTRLSVL.